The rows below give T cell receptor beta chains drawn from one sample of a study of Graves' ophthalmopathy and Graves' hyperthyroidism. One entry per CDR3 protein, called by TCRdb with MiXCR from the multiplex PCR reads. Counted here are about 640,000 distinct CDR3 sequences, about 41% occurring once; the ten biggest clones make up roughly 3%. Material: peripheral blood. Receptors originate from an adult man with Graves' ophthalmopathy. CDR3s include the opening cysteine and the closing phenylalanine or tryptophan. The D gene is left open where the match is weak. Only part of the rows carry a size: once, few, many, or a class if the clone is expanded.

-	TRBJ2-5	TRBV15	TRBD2	TGTGCCACCAGCAGCCATAGCGGGGGGGCTGAGGAGACCCAGTACTTC	CATSSHSGGAEETQYF
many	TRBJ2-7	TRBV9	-	TGTGCCAGCAGCGGATCGGGGGCCGAGCAGTACTTC	CASSGSGAEQYF
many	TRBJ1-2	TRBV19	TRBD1	TGTGCCAGTACCGACAGGGGGCGTGGCTATGGCTACACCTTC	CASTDRGRGYGYTF
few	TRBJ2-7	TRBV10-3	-	TGTGCCAGCAGTCGCCGGGACACCTCCTACGAGCAGTACTTC	CASSRRDTSYEQYF
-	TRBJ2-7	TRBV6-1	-	TGTGCCAGCAGTTTACGACAGGACGAGCAGTACTTC	CASSLRQDEQYF
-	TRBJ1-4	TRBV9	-	TGTGCCAGCAGCGTAGGGGGGAGAGGTGAAAAACTGTTTTTT	CASSVGGRGEKLFF
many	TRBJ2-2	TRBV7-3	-	TGTGCCAGCAGCTCACCTATGAGCGGGGAGCTGTTTTTT	CASSSPMSGELFF
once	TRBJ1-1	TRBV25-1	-	TGTGCCAGCAGTGCTAGAGACAGGATGAACACTGAAGCTTTCTTT	CASSARDRMNTEAFF
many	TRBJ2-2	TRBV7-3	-	TGTGCCAGCAGCCCTGACAGAAACACCGGGGAGCTGTTTTTT	CASSPDRNTGELFF
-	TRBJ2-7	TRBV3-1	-	TGTGCCAGCAGCCACCCTGGTATTCGGGTAAGCTCCTACGAGCAGTACTTC	CASSHPGIRVSSYEQYF
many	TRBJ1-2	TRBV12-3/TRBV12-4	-	TGTGCCAGCAGTCCCACGGGAGGCCCGTATGGCTACACCTTC	CASSPTGGPYGYTF
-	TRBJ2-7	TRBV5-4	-	TGCGCCAGCAGCCAAGATCGGGGTATGGACTACGAGCAGTACTTC	CASSQDRGMDYEQYF
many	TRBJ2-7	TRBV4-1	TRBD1	TGCGCCAGCAGCCCATCGGGACAGGGAGTCGAGCAGTACTTC	CASSPSGQGVEQYF
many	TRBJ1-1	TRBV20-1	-	TGCAGTGCTACCGCTGTCCTGCACGCTGAAGCTTTCTTT	CSATAVLHAEAFF
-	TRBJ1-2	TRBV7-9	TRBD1	TGTGCCAGCAGCTCCCAGGGGGCAGAGCGCTACACCTTC	CASSSQGAERYTF
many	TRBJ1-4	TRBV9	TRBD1	TGTGCCAGCAGCGTATCCACGGGACAGGGGAATGAAAAACTGTTTTTT	CASSVSTGQGNEKLFF
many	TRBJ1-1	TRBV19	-	TGTGCCAGTAGTACAGAACAGCATCCGAACACTGAAGCTTTCTTT	CASSTEQHPNTEAFF
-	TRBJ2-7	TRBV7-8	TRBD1	TGTGCCACCGTATCTCCGGGACAGGACGGCTCCTACGAGCAGTACTTC	CATVSPGQDGSYEQYF
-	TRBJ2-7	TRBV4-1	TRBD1	TGCGCCAGCAGCCAAGAGAGACAGGGGTCCTACGAGCAGTACTTC	CASSQERQGSYEQYF
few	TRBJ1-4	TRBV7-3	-	TGTGCCAGCTCCCGGGGCCCGAGGGAGGGAGAAAAACTGTTTTTT	CASSRGPREGEKLFF
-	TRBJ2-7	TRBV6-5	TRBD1	TGTGCCAGCAGTGAAGCGGGACAGGGGGCCGCCGCTTCCTACGAGCAGTACTTC	CASSEAGQGAAASYEQYF
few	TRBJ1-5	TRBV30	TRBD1	TGTGCCTGGGGACAGGGGGCGGAACAGCCCCAGCATTTT	CAWGQGAEQPQHF
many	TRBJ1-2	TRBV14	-	TGTGCCAGCAGCCAAGTCCCCGGGGGACTTAAGTTGGGTGGCTACACCTTC	CASSQVPGGLKLGGYTF
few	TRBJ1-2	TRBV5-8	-	TGTGCCAGCAGCTTGGAGGCGAATATCTATGGCTACACCTTC	CASSLEANIYGYTF
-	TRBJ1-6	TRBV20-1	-	TGCAGTGCTTTACAGGGAGCTAGGGGGGCCCTCCACTTT	CSALQGARGALHF
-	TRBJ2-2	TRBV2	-	TGTGCCAGCAGCGCCCGGGACGGCGGGGAGCTGTTTTTT	CASSARDGGELFF
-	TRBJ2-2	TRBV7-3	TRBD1	TGTGCCAGCAGCGCCCGACAGGGGCACACCGGGGAGCTGTTTTTT	CASSARQGHTGELFF
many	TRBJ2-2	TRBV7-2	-	TGTGCCAGCAGCTCCGGACTGGACACCGGGGAGCTGTTTTTT	CASSSGLDTGELFF
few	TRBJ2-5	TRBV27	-	TGTGCCAGCAGGGGGGCGACAGGCCAATTTAAAGAGACCCAGTACTTC	CASRGATGQFKETQYF
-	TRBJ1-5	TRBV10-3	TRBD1	TGTGCCATCCGAGGGACAGGGGGTCAGCCCCAGCATTTT	CAIRGTGGQPQHF
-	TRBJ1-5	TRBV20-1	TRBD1	TGCAGTGTCACCGGACAGGGGCGGTACGAGCATTTT	CSVTGQGRYEHF
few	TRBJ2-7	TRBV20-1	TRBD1	TGCAGTGCTTTTGGACAGGGAATTCGAGGCGAGCAGTACTTC	CSAFGQGIRGEQYF
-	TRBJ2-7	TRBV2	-	TGTGCCAGCAGTGAAGCGCGCCCGGGAACTACCTACGAGCAGTACTTC	CASSEARPGTTYEQYF
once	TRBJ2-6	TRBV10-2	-	TGCGCCATCAGTGAGTCGACCGGGGCATACGTCCTGACTTTC	CAISESTGAYVLTF
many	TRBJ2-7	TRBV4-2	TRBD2	TGTGCCAGCGGATACGCACTAGCGATCAACGAGCAGTACTTC	CASGYALAINEQYF
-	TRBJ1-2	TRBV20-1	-	TGCAGTGCTAGACTCGGGACGGACTATGGCTACACCTTC	CSARLGTDYGYTF